This TCR beta chain was found in a study of T-cell reconstitution after alpha-beta-depleted transplantation in children. The TCRbeta library was prepared with unique molecular identifiers. TCRdb ran MiXCR on the PCR reads and lists one entry per CDR3 protein. Of 500,000 to 600,000 distinct CDR3 sequences detected, approximately 16% appear once; the ten largest clones hold about 3.1%. The V and J ends lost 0 bases and 0 bases respectively, with 2 bases between them. CDR3 length equals 14 residues. Germline CDR1 reads MNHEY; CDR2 reads SMNVEV (reference sequence). The source of this sequence is a human donor who donated a stem cell graft to a child with acute lymphoblastic leukemia. V and J are TRBV27 and TRBJ2-2, with D uncertain. The source material was PBMCs from the stem cell graft donor, sampled from the stem cell graft. The CDR3 DNA is TGTGCCAGCAGTTTATCTGCGAACACCGGGGAGCTGTTTTTT. Residues: CASSLSANTGELFF.